These 23 T cell receptor beta chains share one sample of origin, sequenced in a study of T cell responses to AZD1222 COVID-19 vaccine (TCRdb year 2021). Library prep was done by the immunoSEQ multiplex PCR assay. TCRdb holds this immuneACCESS table with in-frame rearrangements only. Some clones are missing; in checked studies, unresolved V genes explain under half, and the rest has no known cause. Here the sample has 120,000 or so clones; roughly 86% occur a single time. Clones ranked in the top ten supply 10% of the sample. The sample's time point, from its label and the paper: baseline before first vaccination. The sequenced sample was peripheral blood, obtained on day 0 of AZD1222 vaccination. These TCRs come from an adult in good health.

The chain employs TRBV9 and TRBJ2-3; the match to TRBD2 covers 9 bases. The J segment lost 7 bases and the V segment lost 1 base, leaving 7 bases of the junction unmatched. CDR3 length: 15 amino acids. CDR1 and CDR2 from the germline V gene are SGDLS and YYNGEE. The CDR3 is CASSVFSGSRYTQYF. The CDR3 bases are TGTGCCAGCAGCGTATTTAGCGGGAGTCGGTATACGCAGTATTTT.

This chain joins TRBV7-2 and TRBJ2-5; a weak D match, TRBD1 (7 bases). Per the germline V gene, CDR1 is SGHTA and CDR2 is FQGNSA. CDR3 size: 14 residues. Trimming took off 5 bases at V and 2 bases at J, with 12 bases between the two ends. In nucleotides, the CDR3 is TGTGCCAGCAGCCCCCCAGGGGGGCAAGAGACCCAGTACTTC. Its protein product is CASSPPGGQETQYF.

V gene TRBV9 combines with J gene TRBJ1-1; D is possibly TRBD1 (5 bases). The CDR3 contains 15 residues. The ends were cut back, 0 bases at V and 1 base at J, with 10 bases in the middle. CDR1 and CDR2 from the germline V gene are SGDLS and YYNGEE. In nucleotides, the CDR3 is TGTGCCAGCAGCGTAGGATTGACAGCGAACACTGAAGCTTTCTTT. It codes for CASSVGLTANTEAFF.

The chain combines TRBV19 with TRBJ1-2, with TRBD1 as a possible D gene (6 bases). Trimming left V 9 bases short and J 4 bases short, with 15 bases between. The length of the CDR3 is 13 residues. Germline V gene data show CDR1 as LNHDA and CDR2 as SQIVND (reference sequence). The CDR3 loop is CASRLQGGYGYTF. The CDR3 DNA reads TGTGCCAGCCGGTTACAGGGTGGCTATGGCTACACCTTC.

The chain has TRBV10-1 and TRBJ1-2, with 8 bases that match TRBD1. The CDR3 length is 15 residues. CDR1 and CDR2 from the germline V gene are WNHNN and SYGVQD (reference sequence). The V gene end was trimmed by 0 bases and the J gene end by 5 bases; junction bases not matched to a gene: 5. The CDR3 reads CASSESTGASYGYTF. CDR3 nucleotide sequence: TGCGCCAGCAGTGAGTCGACAGGGGCCTCATATGGCTACACCTTC.

The chain has TRBV5-1 and TRBJ1-2; 12 positions match TRBD1. J was trimmed by 6 bases and V by 0 bases; bases with no gene match: 6. Germline V gives CDR1 SGHRS, CDR2 YFSETQ. The length of the CDR3 is 16 residues. CDR3 loop: CASSLETGTGGDGYTF. The CDR3 nucleotides are TGCGCCAGCAGCTTGGAGACCGGGACAGGGGGCGATGGCTACACCTTC.

The rearrangement uses TRBV5-1 and TRBJ2-1, with D maybe TRBD2 (5 bases). The CDR3 length is 15 residues. The V gene lost 4 bases and the J gene lost 3 bases, with 14 bases spanning the gap. CDR1 is SGHRS and CDR2 is YFSETQ in the germline V gene. In nucleotides, the CDR3 is TGCGCCAGCAGCCCATCAGGAGCGGTCTACAATGAGCAGTTCTTC. Amino acids: CASSPSGAVYNEQFF.

This clone has a handful of counts. V is TRBV29-1 and J is TRBJ2-7, with D tentatively TRBD1 or TRBD2 (7 bases each). The ends were cut back, 4 bases at V and 4 bases at J, with 11 bases in the middle. Per the germline V gene, CDR1 is SQVTM and CDR2 is ANQGSEA. The CDR3 consists of 12 residues. As DNA, the CDR3 is TGCAGCGTTGGACAGGGAGGGTACGAGCAGTACTTC. Translation: CSVGQGGYEQYF.

V gene TRBV7-2 combines with J gene TRBJ1-2; D gene unclear. The V and J ends lost 2 bases and 4 bases respectively, with 2 bases between them. Germline V CDR1 and CDR2: SGHTA, FQGNSA. The CDR3 consists of 11 residues. The CDR3 region is CASSLSYGYTF. CDR3 bases: TGTGCCAGCAGCTTAAGCTATGGCTACACCTTC. Drawing the rest from reference TRBV7-2 and TRBJ1-2, the complete variable domain is GAGVSQSPSNKVTEKGKDVELRCDPISGHTALYWYRQSLGQGLEFLIYFQGNSAPDKSGLPSDRFSAERTGGSVSTLTIQRTQQEDSAVYLCASSLSYGYTFGSGTRLTVV.

This clone has just one count. The J gene is TRBJ2-7, the V gene TRBV19, with TRBD2 matching over 13 bases. CDR1 and CDR2 (germline): LNHDA, SQIVND (reference sequence). J lost 6 bases, V lost 4 bases, and 6 bases had no gene match. This CDR3 contains 15 residues. The DNA for the CDR3 is TGTGCCAGTAGTAAGGGGACTAGCGGGAATGGCGAGCAGTACTTC. Its translation is CASSKGTSGNGEQYF. The entire variable domain, with the rest obtained from reference TRBV19 and TRBJ2-7, is as follows: DGGITQSPKYLFRKEGQNVTLSCEQNLNHDAMYWYRQDPGQGLRLIYYSQIVNDFQKGDIAEGYSVSREKKESFPLTVTSAQKNPTAFYLCASSKGTSGNGEQYFGPGTRLTVT.

CDR3 loop: CASSVAGVSYEQYF. The CDR3 DNA reads TGTGCCAGCAGCGTAGCGGGAGTCTCCTACGAGCAGTACTTC. This chain links TRBV28 with TRBJ2-7, with TRBD2 identical over 9 bases. V was clipped by 6 bases and J by 0 bases; unmatched bases: 3. CDR3 length: 14 amino acids. Germline CDR1 reads MDHEN; CDR2 reads SYDVKM.

The rearrangement links TRBV25-1 to TRBJ2-3; TRBD2 agrees at 12 bases. J gave up 2 bases and V 2 bases, and 2 bases lay outside the gene matches. This CDR3 is built from 16 residues. CDR1 is MGHDK, CDR2 SYGVNS, per germline. The CDR3 loop is CASSEGLAGITDTQYF. The DNA of the CDR3 is TGTGCCAGCAGTGAAGGACTAGCGGGGATCACAGATACGCAGTATTTT.

The chain couples TRBV7-9 to TRBJ1-3, with a possible D match to TRBD1 (6 bases). The CDR3 runs to 15 residues. Germline loops: CDR1 SEHNR, CDR2 FQNEAQ (reference sequence). V was shortened by 3 bases and J by 0 bases, with 9 bases between the two germline ends. DNA of the CDR3: TGTGCCAGCAGCTTTACAGGGAACTCTGGAAACACCATATATTTT. Protein product: CASSFTGNSGNTIYF.

The chain recombines TRBV19 with TRBJ2-1, with D perhaps TRBD2 (6 bases). Germline V CDR1 and CDR2: LNHDA, SQIVND (reference sequence). Trimming cost V 0 bases and J 4 bases, with 19 bases left between them. This CDR3 spans 18 amino acids. In DNA, the CDR3 is TGTGCCAGTAGTATAGATATGTCTCGGAGCGGGCCATACAATGAGCAGTTCTTC. Translated: CASSIDMSRSGPYNEQFF.

The gene calls are TRBV19 and TRBJ2-5; 7 positions agree with TRBD1. CDR1 and CDR2 (germline): LNHDA, SQIVND (reference sequence). The J segment lost 1 base and the V segment lost 6 bases, leaving 5 bases of the junction unmatched. This CDR3 has 14 amino acids. The CDR3 spells CASSLQGPQETQYF. CDR3 bases: TGTGCCAGTAGCTTACAGGGGCCCCAAGAGACCCAGTACTTC.

The chain combines TRBV6-1 with TRBJ2-4, with D unresolved. Trimming stripped 2 bases from V and 0 bases from J, with 17 bases between. Germline V gene data show CDR1 as MNHNS and CDR2 as SASEGT. This CDR3 region has 18 residues. This CDR3 is CASSERQAERLAKNIQYF. Written as DNA, the CDR3 is TGTGCCAGCAGTGAACGGCAGGCGGAGAGATTAGCCAAAAACATTCAGTACTTC.

The chain uses TRBV19 and TRBJ1-3, with D unresolved. Germline CDR1 is LNHDA and CDR2 is SQIVND (reference sequence). The CDR3 is 14 amino acids. The ends were cut back, 7 bases at V and 0 bases at J, with 10 bases in the middle. The DNA of the CDR3 is TGTGCCAGTATGGACGTCCGCTCTGGAAACACCATATATTTT. Translated, it gives CASMDVRSGNTIYF.

This clone was counted between two and nine times. The V gene is TRBV20-1, the J gene TRBJ2-2; D gene unclear. The CDR3 is made up of 11 amino acids. Germline CDR1 and CDR2: DFQATT and SNEGSKA (reference sequence). Trimming stripped 2 bases from V and 8 bases from J, with 6 bases between. CDR3 sequence reads: CSARLSGELFF. For the CDR3, the DNA is TGCAGTGCTAGACTATCTGGGGAGCTGTTTTTT.

The chain couples TRBV28 to TRBJ1-2, with 7 nucleotides matching TRBD1. This CDR3 has 12 residues. Germline V CDR1 and CDR2: MDHEN, SYDVKM. Trimming cost V 5 bases and J 5 bases; bases outside gene matches: 2. The CDR3, as DNA: TGTGCCAGCAGTCTGACAGGGTATGGCTACACCTTC. It specifies CASSLTGYGYTF.

The CDR3 nucleotides are TGCGCCAGCCAACTCGGGGGGGCCATGGATACGCAGTATTTT. Translation gives CASQLGGAMDTQYF. The V and J genes are TRBV5-1 and TRBJ2-3; TRBD2 aligns across 8 bases. This CDR3 comprises 14 residues. After removal of 7 bases from V and 6 bases from J, the junction contained 10 bases not matched to a gene. Per the germline V gene, CDR1 is SGHRS and CDR2 is YFSETQ.

In this sample, this clone turned up a few times. V and J are TRBV6-1 and TRBJ1-4, with D unclear. Germline V gene sequence: CDR1 MNHNS, CDR2 SASEGT. The CDR3 extends over 14 amino acids. V lost 3 bases, J lost 4 bases, and 9 bases lay in between. CDR3 region: CASSDSRYNEKLFF. Written as DNA, the CDR3 is TGTGCCAGCAGTGATAGTAGGTATAATGAAAAACTGTTTTTT.

This chain joins TRBV11-2 and TRBJ1-4, with D perhaps TRBD1 (6 bases). Germline V gene sequence: CDR1 SGHAT, CDR2 FQNNGV. The CDR3 contains 16 residues. The V end was cut by 5 bases, the J end by 6 bases, with 19 bases between. The CDR3 DNA follows: TGTGCCAGCAGCCTAGGAGTCGACAGGTCCCATGAAAAACTGTTTTTT. Residues: CASSLGVDRSHEKLFF.

The count of this clone is one. The chain combines TRBV6-4 with TRBJ2-1; 10 bases map to TRBD2. This CDR3 spans 15 amino acids. CDR1 MRHNA and CDR2 SNTAGT come from the germline V gene. The V gene end was trimmed by 4 bases and the J gene end by 4 bases; junction bases not matched to a gene: 4. The CDR3: CASSGELAGYNEQFF. The CDR3 bases are TGTGCCAGCAGTGGTGAACTAGCGGGGTACAATGAGCAGTTCTTC.